This TCR beta chain was captured in a study of blood T cells in healthy people across ages. The ends lost 2 bases at V and 3 bases at J; junction bases unmatched: 9. CDR3 length: 16 amino acids. CDR1 is MNHEY, CDR2 SVGAGI, per germline. Study-level results: The recorded TCR beta diversity per million T cells decreased in a roughly linear manner with age.

It was with a sample-barcoded 5' primer and a J-beta primer mix that a second PCR of about 7 to 12 cycles was run. TCRdb re-called the 5' RACE reads with MiXCR, one entry per CDR3 protein. Here the sample spans 1.5 million to 2 million distinct CDR3 sequences, 49% being singletons. Points on this clonotype: Its target is not known.

Sequencing was carried out using blood. This TCR came from a woman aged 40 to 49 in good health. The chain carries TRBV6-5 and TRBJ2-7, with 8 bases lining up with TRBD1. As DNA, the CDR3 is TGTGCCAGCAGTTACGATATAACAGGGGGAAACTACGAGCAGTACTTC. Its translation: CASSYDITGGNYEQYF.